This TCR beta chain was sequenced for a study of CD8 T cells in ankylosing spondylitis. TCRdb called the 5' RACE reads again in MiXCR, with one record for every CDR3 protein. Among around 770,000 distinct CDR3 sequences listed, 10% to 15% were seen once. There are 15 residues in the CDR3. Trimming cost V 5 bases and J 0 bases; bases outside gene matches: 5. Per the germline V gene, CDR1 is DFQATT and CDR2 is SNEGSKA (reference sequence). A word on this clonotype: Its antigen is not known.

General study results and limits: Among TCR beta sequences, a motif of about 8 highly homologous variants appeared characteristic of ankylosing spondylitis blood.

J is TRBJ1-5 and V is TRBV20-1; TRBD1 matches at 9 bases. The specimen was blood, either unsorted or a sorted T cell fraction (not recorded which). The TCR comes from a male donor with ankylosing spondylitis. As DNA, the CDR3 is TGCAGTGCTGCGACAGGGGGATATAGCAATCAGCCCCAGCATTTT. It yields the protein CSAATGGYSNQPQHF.